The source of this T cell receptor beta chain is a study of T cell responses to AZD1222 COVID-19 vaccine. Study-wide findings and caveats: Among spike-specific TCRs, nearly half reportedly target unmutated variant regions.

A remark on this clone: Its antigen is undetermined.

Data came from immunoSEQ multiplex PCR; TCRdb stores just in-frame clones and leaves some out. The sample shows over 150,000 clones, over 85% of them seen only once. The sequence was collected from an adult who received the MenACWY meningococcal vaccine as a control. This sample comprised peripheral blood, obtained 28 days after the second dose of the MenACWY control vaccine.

The CDR3 loop is CAAGRRGENIQYF. The CDR3 region has the DNA TGTGCCGCTGGTAGGAGGGGCGAGAACATTCAGTACTTC. The chain links TRBV6-5 to TRBJ2-4; tentative D call: TRBD2 (6 bases). V was shortened by 11 bases and J by 7 bases, with 18 bases between the two germline ends. CDR3 size: 13 residues. Germline assignment: CDR1 MNHEY and CDR2 SVGAGI.